This T cell receptor beta chain originates from a study of T cell responses to AZD1222 COVID-19 vaccine. Study results and limitations: Regions 160-218 and 743-854 dominated among vaccine-associated CD4 TCRs spanning spike.

Only in-frame clones appear in the TCRdb table, and some are missing; sequencing was by immunoSEQ multiplex PCR. The table lists around 140,000 clones, 85% to 90% of them singletons, with about 22% in the top ten. This clone has a single count. No antigen is known for it. The starting material was peripheral blood, obtained on day 0 of AZD1222 vaccination. The receptor was derived from an adult in good health.

CDR3 amino acids: CASSEAGDTGELFF. The CDR3 bases are TGCGCCAGCAGTGAGGCAGGGGACACCGGGGAGCTGTTTTTT. J is TRBJ2-2 and V is TRBV10-2, with a possible D match to TRBD1 (6 bases). The V end lost 2 bases, the J end lost 3 bases, and 7 bases lay between the germline ends. The germline V gene has CDR1 WSHSY and CDR2 SAAADI. There are 14 residues in the CDR3.